This TCR beta chain was sequenced during a study of OX40 agonist ivuxolimab in advanced cancers. Trimming left V 1 base short and J 5 bases short, with 11 bases between. CDR1 is LGHNA, CDR2 YSLEER, per germline. This CDR3 has 14 residues. The protocol was immunoSEQ multiplex PCR, while the TCRdb copy is restricted to in-frame clones and leaves out a portion. The data hold 77,000 or so clones, with about four fifths observed a single time. This TCR was recovered from an adult with an advanced solid tumor such as melanoma, head and neck, liver or kidney cancer. The input for sequencing was CD4+ or CD8+ T cells sorted from blood, taken in a trial of the OX40 agonist ivuxolimab. The V gene is TRBV4-3, the J gene TRBJ2-5; no clear D gene. CDR3 sequence: CASSQGSSAETQYF. In DNA form, the CDR3 reads TGCGCCAGCAGCCAAGGGTCCAGCGCGGAGACCCAGTACTTC.